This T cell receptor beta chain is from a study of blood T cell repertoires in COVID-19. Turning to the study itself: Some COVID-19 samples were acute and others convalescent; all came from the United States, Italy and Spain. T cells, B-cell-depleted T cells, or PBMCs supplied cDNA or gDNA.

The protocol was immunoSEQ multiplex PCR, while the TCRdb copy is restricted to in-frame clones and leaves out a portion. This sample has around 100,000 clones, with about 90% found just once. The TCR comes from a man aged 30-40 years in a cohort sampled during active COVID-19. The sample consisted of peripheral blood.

CDR3 amino acids: CASSSSGGSDTQYF. CDR3 coding DNA: TGTGCCAGCAGCTCTAGCGGGGGGTCAGATACGCAGTATTTT. The chain recombines TRBV7-2 with TRBJ2-3; the match to TRBD2 covers 11 bases. The ends lost 4 bases at V and 4 bases at J; junction bases unmatched: 1. CDR3 length: 14 amino acids. Germline V gene data show CDR1 as SGHTA and CDR2 as FQGNSA. The whole variable domain, remainder taken from reference TRBV7-2 and TRBJ2-3, is GAGVSQSPSNKVTEKGKDVELRCDPISGHTALYWYRQSLGQGLEFLIYFQGNSAPDKSGLPSDRFSAERTGGSVSTLTIQRTQQEDSAVYLCASSSSGGSDTQYFGPGTRLTVL.